These 2 T cell receptor beta chains were all obtained from the same sample, sequenced in a study of T cells in Graves' hyperthyroidism and ophthalmopathy. Amplification of TCR beta CDR3 regions used RNA as the template. RT-PCR in the first round (using the HTBI primer set) targeted the TCR CDR3. TCRdb re-called the multiplex PCR reads with MiXCR, one entry per CDR3 protein. The top ten hold 8% to 8.5% of the sample, which has 600,000 or so distinct CDR3 sequences, around 45% seen once. The specimen was peripheral blood or thyroid tissue (not recorded which). The receptors come from a woman in her late teens or twenties with Graves' hyperthyroidism.

This chain uses TRBV20-1 with TRBJ2-5, with 7 positions matching TRBD1. This CDR3 spans 14 amino acids. Germline CDR1 reads DFQATT; CDR2 reads SNEGSKA (reference sequence). The V gene end was trimmed by 6 bases and the J gene end by 5 bases; junction bases not matched to a gene: 12. The CDR3: CSALRDRAQETQYF. The CDR3 DNA follows: TGCAGTGCCCTGCGAGACAGGGCCCAGGAGACCCAGTACTTC.

In its sample, this clonotype was seen many times. The V call is TRBV29-1, the J call TRBJ2-6, with D hard to call. Germline V lookup: CDR1 SQVTM, CDR2 ANQGSEA. This CDR3 has 13 residues. Trimming cost V 6 bases and J 1 base, with 7 bases left between them. The CDR3 is CSVWMSGANVLTF. CDR3 coding DNA: TGCAGCGTCTGGATGTCTGGGGCCAACGTCCTGACTTTC.